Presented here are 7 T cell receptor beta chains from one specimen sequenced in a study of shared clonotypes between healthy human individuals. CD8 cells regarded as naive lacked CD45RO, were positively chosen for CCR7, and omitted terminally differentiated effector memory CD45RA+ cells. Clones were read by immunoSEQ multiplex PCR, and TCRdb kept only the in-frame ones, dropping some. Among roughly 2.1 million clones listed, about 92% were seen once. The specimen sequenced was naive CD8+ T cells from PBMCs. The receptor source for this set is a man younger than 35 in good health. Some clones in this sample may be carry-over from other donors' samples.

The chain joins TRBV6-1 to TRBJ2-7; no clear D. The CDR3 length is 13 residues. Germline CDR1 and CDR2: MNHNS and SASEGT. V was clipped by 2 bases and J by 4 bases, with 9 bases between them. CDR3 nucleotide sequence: TGTGCCAGCAGTGAATTAGGAGCTTACGAGCAGTACTTC. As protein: CASSELGAYEQYF.

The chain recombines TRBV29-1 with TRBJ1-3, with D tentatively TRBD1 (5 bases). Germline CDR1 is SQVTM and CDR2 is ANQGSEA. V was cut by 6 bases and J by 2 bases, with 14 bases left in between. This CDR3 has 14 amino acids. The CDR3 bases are TGCAGCGTAACGATGAGAGGGGCTGGAAACACCATATATTTT. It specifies CSVTMRGAGNTIYF.

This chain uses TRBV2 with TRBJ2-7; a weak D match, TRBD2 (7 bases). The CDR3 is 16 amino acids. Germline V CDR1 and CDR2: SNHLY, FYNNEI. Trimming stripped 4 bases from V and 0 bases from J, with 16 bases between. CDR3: CASSGRGQGSSYEQYF. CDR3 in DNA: TGTGCCAGCAGTGGGCGGGGGCAGGGGAGCTCCTACGAGCAGTACTTC.

The CDR3 here is CASSSSAISYEQYF. Here the CDR3 DNA reads TGTGCCAGCAGTTCAAGCGCGATATCCTACGAGCAGTACTTC. The chain recombines TRBV27 with TRBJ2-7; D remains unclear. This CDR3 has 14 residues. The V gene lost 4 bases and the J gene lost 1 base, with 11 bases spanning the gap. Germline V gene data show CDR1 as MNHEY and CDR2 as SMNVEV (reference sequence).

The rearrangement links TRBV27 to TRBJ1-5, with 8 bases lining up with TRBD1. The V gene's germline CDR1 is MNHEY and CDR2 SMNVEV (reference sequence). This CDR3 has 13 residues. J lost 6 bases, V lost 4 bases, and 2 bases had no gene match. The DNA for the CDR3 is TGTGCCAGCAGTTCAGGGGGCGGTCAGCCCCAGCATTTT. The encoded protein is CASSSGGGQPQHF.

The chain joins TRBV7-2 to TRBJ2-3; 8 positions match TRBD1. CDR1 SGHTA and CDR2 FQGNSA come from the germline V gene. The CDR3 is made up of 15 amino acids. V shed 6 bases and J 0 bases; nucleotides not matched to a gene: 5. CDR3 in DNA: TGTGCCAGCAGTTCTGACAGGGGCAGCACAGATACGCAGTATTTT. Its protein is CASSSDRGSTDTQYF.

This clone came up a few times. CDR3 amino acids: CASSQVQGSYGYTF. Written as DNA, the CDR3 is TGCGCCAGCAGCCAAGTACAGGGTTCTTATGGCTACACCTTC. The genes are TRBV4-1 and TRBJ1-2; D perhaps matches TRBD1 (6 bases). Germline V CDR1 and CDR2: MGHRA, YSYEKL. The V end was cut by 1 base, the J end by 5 bases, with 11 bases between. CDR3 length: 14 amino acids.